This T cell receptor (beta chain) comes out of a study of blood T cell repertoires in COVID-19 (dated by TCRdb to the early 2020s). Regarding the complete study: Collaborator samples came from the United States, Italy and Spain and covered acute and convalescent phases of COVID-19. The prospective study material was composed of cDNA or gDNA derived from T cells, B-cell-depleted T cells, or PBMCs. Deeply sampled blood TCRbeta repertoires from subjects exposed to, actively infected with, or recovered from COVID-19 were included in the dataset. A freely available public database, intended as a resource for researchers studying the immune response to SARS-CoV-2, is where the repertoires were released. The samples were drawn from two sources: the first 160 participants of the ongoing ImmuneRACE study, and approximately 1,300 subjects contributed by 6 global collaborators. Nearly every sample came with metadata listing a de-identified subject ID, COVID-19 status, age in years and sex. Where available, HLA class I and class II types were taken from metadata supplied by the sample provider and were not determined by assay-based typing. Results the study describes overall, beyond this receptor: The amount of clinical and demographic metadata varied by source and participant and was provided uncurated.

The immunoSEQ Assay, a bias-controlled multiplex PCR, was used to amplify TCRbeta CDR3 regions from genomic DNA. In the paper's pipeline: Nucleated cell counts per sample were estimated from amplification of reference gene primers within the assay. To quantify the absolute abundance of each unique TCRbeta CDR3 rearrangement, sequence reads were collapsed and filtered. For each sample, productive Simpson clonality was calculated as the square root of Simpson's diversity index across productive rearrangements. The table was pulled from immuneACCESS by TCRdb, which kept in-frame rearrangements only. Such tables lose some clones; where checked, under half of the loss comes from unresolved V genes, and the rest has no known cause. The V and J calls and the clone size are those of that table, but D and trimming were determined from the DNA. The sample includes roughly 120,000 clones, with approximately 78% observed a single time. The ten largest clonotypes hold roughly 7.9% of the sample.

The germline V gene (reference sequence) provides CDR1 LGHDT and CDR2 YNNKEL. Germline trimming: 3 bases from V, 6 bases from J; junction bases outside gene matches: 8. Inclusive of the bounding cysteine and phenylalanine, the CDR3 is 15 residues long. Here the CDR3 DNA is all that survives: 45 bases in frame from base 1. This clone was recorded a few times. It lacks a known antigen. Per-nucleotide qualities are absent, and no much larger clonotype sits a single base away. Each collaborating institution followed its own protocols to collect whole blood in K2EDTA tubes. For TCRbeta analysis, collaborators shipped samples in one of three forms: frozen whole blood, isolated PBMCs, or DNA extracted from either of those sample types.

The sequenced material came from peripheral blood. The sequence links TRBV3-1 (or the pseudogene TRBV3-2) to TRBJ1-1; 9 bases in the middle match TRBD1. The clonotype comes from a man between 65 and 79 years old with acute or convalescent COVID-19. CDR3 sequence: CASSQRRDRVSEAFF. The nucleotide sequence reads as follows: TGTGCCAGCAGCCAGAGACGGGACAGGGTCTCTGAAGCTTTCTTT.